This passage covers 20 T cell receptor beta chains from one sample sequenced in a study of T cell responses to AZD1222 COVID-19 vaccine. Sequencing used immunoSEQ multiplex PCR; TCRdb keeps in-frame clones, though not all of them. The sample includes 180,000 or so clones, about nine tenths of them seen just once. The sequenced sample was peripheral blood, obtained 28 days after the second dose of the MenACWY control vaccine. These receptors originate from an adult who received the MenACWY meningococcal vaccine as a control.

This clone came up once. The chain recombines TRBV6-5 with TRBJ1-6; 7 bases agree with TRBD1. CDR1 and CDR2 from the germline V gene are MNHEY and SVGAGI. Germline trimming cut 8 bases from V and 5 bases from J; bases unmatched to any gene: 3. There are 13 residues in the CDR3. The CDR3 here is CASAQGNNSPLHF. CDR3 sequence (DNA): TGTGCCAGCGCACAGGGGAATAATTCACCCCTCCACTTT.

The chain carries TRBV3-1 (or the pseudogene TRBV3-2) and TRBJ2-7; D is undetermined. The V gene lost 0 bases and the J gene lost 5 bases, with 14 bases spanning the gap. Germline lookup yields CDR1 LGHDT and CDR2 YNNKEL (reference sequence). This CDR3 contains 15 residues. CDR3 sequence (DNA): TGTGCCAGCAGCCAAGAATTGGGGTTCGGCGACGAGCAGTACTTC. Translated: CASSQELGFGDEQYF.

The genes are TRBV27 and TRBJ1-2, with TRBD1 as a possible D gene (5 bases). Germline assignment: CDR1 MNHEY and CDR2 SMNVEV (reference sequence). The CDR3 totals 17 residues. Trimming pared 7 bases from V and 7 bases from J, leaving 28 bases between. The CDR3: CASNPGTNLPVGRGYTF. The CDR3 DNA follows: TGTGCCAGCAACCCAGGGACTAATTTGCCGGTAGGCCGTGGCTACACCTTC.

The chain couples TRBV29-1 to TRBJ1-2; D may be TRBD1 (6 bases). V dropped 4 bases and J dropped 4 bases, with 13 bases sitting between them. Germline V gene data show CDR1 as SQVTM and CDR2 as ANQGSEA. This CDR3 spans 13 amino acids. The CDR3 spells CSVVGRGSYGYTF. The CDR3 DNA sequence: TGCAGCGTTGTGGGCAGGGGAAGCTATGGCTACACCTTC.

This clone was observed once. This chain connects TRBV3-1 (or the pseudogene TRBV3-2) to TRBJ1-1, with 12 bases lining up with TRBD1. J was trimmed by 11 bases and V by 2 bases; bases with no gene match: 9. The CDR3 has 15 residues. Germline lookup yields CDR1 LGHDT and CDR2 YNNKEL (reference sequence). The CDR3 DNA is TGTGCCAGCAGCCAACAGGAGGGACAGGGGGCGAACGCTTTCTTT. Translating it yields CASSQQEGQGANAFF.

The J gene is TRBJ1-2, the V gene TRBV5-6; maybe TRBD1 (5 bases). The CDR3 consists of 12 residues. V was shortened by 0 bases and J by 8 bases, with 8 bases between the two germline ends. Germline loops: CDR1 SGHDT, CDR2 YYEEEE. CDR3: CASSLVAGGYTF. CDR3 DNA: TGTGCCAGCAGCTTGGTAGCAGGGGGCTACACCTTC.

The DNA for the CDR3 is TGTGCCATCAGTGACTTATTAGGGGCGCGGGGCTCCTACGAGCAGTACTTC. This gives the protein CAISDLLGARGSYEQYF. The chain is built from TRBV10-3 and TRBJ2-7, with D possibly being TRBD2 (6 bases). Looked up from germline, CDR1 is ENHRY and CDR2 is SYGVKD. The V end lost 3 bases, the J end lost 0 bases, and 18 bases lay between the germline ends. The CDR3 has 17 residues.

This chain links TRBV6-2 or TRBV6-3 with TRBJ1-4; D may be TRBD1 (5 bases). The CDR3 spans 16 residues. Trimming took 7 bases from V and 0 from J, leaving 15 bases between them. Germline assignment: CDR1 MNHEY and CDR2 SVGEGT. DNA of the CDR3: TGTGCCAGCACCCCCGACAGCTCTGCAACTAATGAAAAACTGTTTTTT. Protein product: CASTPDSSATNEKLFF.

This clone has only one observation. V is TRBV10-2 and J is TRBJ2-7; no definite D call. Trimming pared 2 bases from V and 2 bases from J, leaving 10 bases between. This CDR3 spans 14 amino acids. Germline V CDR1 and CDR2: WSHSY, SAAADI. Here the CDR3 reads CASSEEKVAYEQYF. CDR3 in DNA: TGCGCCAGCAGTGAGGAAAAGGTAGCCTACGAGCAGTACTTC.

The chain is built from TRBV7-2 and TRBJ2-5; D is uncertain. The CDR3 loop spans 11 amino acids. Germline values: CDR1 SGHTA, CDR2 FQGNSA. The V gene lost 5 bases and the J gene lost 2 bases, with 3 bases spanning the gap. The CDR3 nucleotides are TGTGCCAGCAGCCCGCAAGAGACCCAGTACTTC. Encoded protein: CASSPQETQYF.

This sequence joins TRBV28 and TRBJ1-1; the D is unclear. The CDR3 length is 13 residues. Germline assignment: CDR1 MDHEN and CDR2 SYDVKM. Deletions cut 3 bases from V and 4 bases from J, with 9 bases between. CDR3 in amino acids: CASSFPTSTEAFF. DNA of the CDR3: TGTGCCAGCAGTTTTCCGACCAGCACTGAAGCTTTCTTT. Complete variable domain (other parts from reference TRBV28 and TRBJ1-1): DVKVTQSSRYLVKRTGEKVFLECVQDMDHENMFWYRQDPGLGLRLIYFSYDVKMKEKGDIPEGYSVSREKKERFSLILESASTNQTSMYLCASSFPTSTEAFFGQGTRLTVV.

The chain couples TRBV27 to TRBJ1-2, with 9 nucleotides matching TRBD1. Germline V gene data show CDR1 as MNHEY and CDR2 as SMNVEV (reference sequence). V shed 5 bases and J 2 bases; nucleotides not matched to a gene: 3. CDR3 length equals 14 residues. CDR3 nucleotides: TGTGCCAGCAGTCACGGACAGGGGAACTATGGCTACACCTTC. This translates into CASSHGQGNYGYTF.

The chain combines TRBV5-1 with TRBJ2-7, with 8 positions matching TRBD1. The J segment lost 10 bases and the V segment lost 4 bases, leaving 13 bases of the junction unmatched. Germline loops: CDR1 SGHRS, CDR2 YFSETQ. This CDR3 contains 14 residues. The CDR3 coding sequence is TGCGCCAGCAGCGAATCAGGGGGCTTCCTGGATCAGTACTTC. It specifies CASSESGGFLDQYF. Using reference TRBV5-1 and TRBJ2-7 for the parts outside the CDR3, the full variable domain is KAGVTQTPRYLIKTRGQQVTLSCSPISGHRSVSWYQQTPGQGLQFLFEYFSETQRNKGNFPGRFSGRQFSNSRSEMNVSTLELGDSALYLCASSESGGFLDQYFGPGTRLTVT.

The chain employs TRBV27 and TRBJ1-5; 7 bases match TRBD1. The CDR3 spans 15 residues. J lost 7 bases, V lost 4 bases, and 10 bases had no gene match. Germline loops: CDR1 MNHEY, CDR2 SMNVEV (reference sequence). CDR3 sequence reads: CASSSQGGTRQPQHF. CDR3 nucleotide sequence: TGTGCCAGCAGTTCCCAGGGGGGAACGAGACAGCCCCAGCATTTT.

As DNA, the CDR3 is TGTGCCAGTAGTCTAAAACTGCACCAGACGAAAGGGGAGCTGTTTTTT. Its translation is CASSLKLHQTKGELFF. The chain couples TRBV19 to TRBJ2-2; D gene unclear. The CDR3 is 16 amino acids. Germline V gene data show CDR1 as LNHDA and CDR2 as SQIVND (reference sequence). V was clipped by 5 bases and J by 8 bases, with 21 bases between them.

V gene TRBV30 combines with J gene TRBJ1-4, with D unresolved. Germline-derived CDR1 and CDR2 are GTSNPN and SVGIG (reference sequence). CDR3 size: 13 residues. V was trimmed by 6 bases and J by 4 bases, leaving 12 bases between them. The chain's CDR3 is CACEGISNEKLFF. CDR3 bases: TGTGCCTGCGAGGGCATTAGTAATGAAAAACTGTTTTTT.

The CDR3: CASRSGVLDTIYF. The CDR3 nucleotides are TGTGCCAGCCGTTCTGGGGTGTTGGACACCATATATTTT. The V call is TRBV27, the J call TRBJ1-3; D ambiguous. The ends were cut back, 8 bases at V and 8 bases at J, with 16 bases in the middle. Germline assignment: CDR1 MNHEY and CDR2 SMNVEV (reference sequence). The CDR3 is made up of 13 amino acids.

In its sample, this clone was seen a few times. The rearrangement uses TRBV18 and TRBJ2-7, with 9 bases lining up with TRBD2. The ends lost 5 bases at V and 4 bases at J; junction bases unmatched: 3. CDR1 is KGHSH and CDR2 is LQKENI in the germline V gene. This CDR3 region has 13 residues. The chain's CDR3 is CASSTAGGYEQYF. The CDR3 region has the DNA TGTGCCAGCTCAACAGCGGGAGGATACGAGCAGTACTTC.

This chain connects TRBV19 to TRBJ1-2; D not certain. With 1 base removed from V and 0 bases from J, the gap between germline ends came to 6 bases. Germline lookup yields CDR1 LNHDA and CDR2 SQIVND (reference sequence). The CDR3 consists of 14 residues. Written as DNA, the CDR3 is TGTGCCAGTAGTATAGGATCAGCTAACTATGGCTACACCTTC. It yields the protein CASSIGSANYGYTF.

This sequence joins TRBV19 and TRBJ1-5; TRBD1 agrees at 9 bases. Germline V CDR1 and CDR2: LNHDA, SQIVND (reference sequence). The ends lost 5 bases at V and 6 bases at J; junction bases unmatched: 14. CDR3 length equals 17 residues. The CDR3 loop is CASSPQFQDRGGQPQHF. As DNA, the CDR3 is TGTGCCAGTAGTCCCCAATTCCAGGACAGGGGAGGTCAGCCCCAGCATTTT.